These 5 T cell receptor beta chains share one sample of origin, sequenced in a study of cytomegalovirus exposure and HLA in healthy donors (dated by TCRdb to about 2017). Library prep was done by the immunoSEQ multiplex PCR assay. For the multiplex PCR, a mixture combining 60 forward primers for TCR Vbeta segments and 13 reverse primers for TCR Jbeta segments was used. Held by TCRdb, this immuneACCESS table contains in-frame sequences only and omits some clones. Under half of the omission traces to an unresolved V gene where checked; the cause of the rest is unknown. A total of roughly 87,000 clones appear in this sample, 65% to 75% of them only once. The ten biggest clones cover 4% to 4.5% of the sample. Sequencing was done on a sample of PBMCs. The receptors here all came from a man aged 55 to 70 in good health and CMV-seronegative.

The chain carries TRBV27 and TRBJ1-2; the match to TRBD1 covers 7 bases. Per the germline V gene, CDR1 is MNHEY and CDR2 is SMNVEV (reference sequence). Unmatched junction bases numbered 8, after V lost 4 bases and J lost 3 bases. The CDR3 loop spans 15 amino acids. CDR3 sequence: CASSSTQGQDYGYTF. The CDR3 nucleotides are TGTGCCAGCAGTTCAACACAGGGGCAGGACTATGGCTACACCTTC.

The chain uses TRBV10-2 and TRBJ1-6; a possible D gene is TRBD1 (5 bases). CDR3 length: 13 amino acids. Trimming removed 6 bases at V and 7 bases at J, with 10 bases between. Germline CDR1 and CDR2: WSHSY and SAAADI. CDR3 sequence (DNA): TGCGCCAGCAGCCCACCAGGGAATTCACCCCTCCACTTT. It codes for CASSPPGNSPLHF.

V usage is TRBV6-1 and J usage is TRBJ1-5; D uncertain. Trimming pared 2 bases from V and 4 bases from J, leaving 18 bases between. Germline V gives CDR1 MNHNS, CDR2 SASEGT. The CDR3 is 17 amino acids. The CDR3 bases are TGTGCCAGCAGTGAAACACCTCCGGGGTCCGCTAATCAGCCCCAGCATTTT. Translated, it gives CASSETPPGSANQPQHF.

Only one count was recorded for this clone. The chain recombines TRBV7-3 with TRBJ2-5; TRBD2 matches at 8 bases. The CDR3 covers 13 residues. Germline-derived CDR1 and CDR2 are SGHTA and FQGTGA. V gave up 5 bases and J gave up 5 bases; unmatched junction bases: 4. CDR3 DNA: TGTGCCAGCAGCCCCCGGGGGGGGGAGACCCAGTACTTC. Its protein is CASSPRGGETQYF.

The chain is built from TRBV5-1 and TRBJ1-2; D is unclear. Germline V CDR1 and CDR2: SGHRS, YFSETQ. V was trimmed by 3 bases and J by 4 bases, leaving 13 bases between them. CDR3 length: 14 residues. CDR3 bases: TGCGCCAGCAGCTCAGACATTGAGGGCTATGGCTACACCTTC. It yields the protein CASSSDIEGYGYTF.